This TCR beta chain was retrieved from a study of blood T cell repertoires in COVID-19. The method was immunoSEQ multiplex PCR; TCRdb's version includes in-frame clones alone and lacks a portion of them. The sample lists about 190,000 clones; roughly 90% were seen once. Trimming at V came to 0 bases and at J to 2 bases, leaving 9 bases not matched to a gene. Germline V gene lookup returns CDR1 LGHDT and CDR2 YNNKEL (reference sequence). This CDR3 region has 18 residues. This TCR was recovered from a woman aged 40 to 49 who had recovered from COVID-19. This rearrangement joins TRBV3-1 (or the pseudogene TRBV3-2) to TRBJ2-2, with 7 bases identical to TRBD1. Source material: peripheral blood. The CDR3 is CASSQETTGTANTGELFF. The CDR3 DNA follows: TGTGCCAGCAGCCAAGAAACTACCGGGACAGCAAACACCGGGGAGCTGTTTTTT.